Below are 13 T cell receptor beta chains sequenced from a single sample in a study of OX40 agonist ivuxolimab in advanced cancers. The data were produced by immunoSEQ multiplex PCR, yet TCRdb's version contains in-frame clones alone and is incomplete. The sample records about 92,000 clones, approximately 91% being singletons. The material was CD4+ or CD8+ T cells sorted from blood, obtained in a trial of the OX40 agonist ivuxolimab. The receptors were gathered from an adult with an advanced solid tumor such as melanoma, head and neck, liver or kidney cancer.

V is TRBV29-1 and J is TRBJ2-6; no clear D. Between the trimmed V and J ends, which lost 7 bases and 0 bases, there was a span of 7 bases. This CDR3 contains 13 residues. Germline values: CDR1 SQVTM, CDR2 ANQGSEA. For the CDR3, the DNA is TGCAGCGCGAAGTTCTCTGGGGCCAACGTCCTGACTTTC. Amino acids: CSAKFSGANVLTF.

As DNA, the CDR3 is TGTGCCAGTAGTCCTTCCTCCGGGATCTATGGCTACACCTTC. Amino acids: CASSPSSGIYGYTF. The chain carries TRBV19 and TRBJ1-2, with D uncertain. The CDR3 length is 14 residues. V was cut by 5 bases and J by 4 bases, with 14 bases left in between. In germline, CDR1 is LNHDA, CDR2 SQIVND (reference sequence).

This chain links TRBV5-6 with TRBJ1-4; the match to TRBD1 covers 9 bases. Germline CDR1 and CDR2: SGHDT and YYEEEE. This CDR3 contains 14 residues. Germline trimming cut 5 bases from V and 4 bases from J; bases unmatched to any gene: 3. The CDR3, as DNA: TGTGCCAGCAGTTACAGGGGGCTTAATGAAAAACTGTTTTTT. It encodes CASSYRGLNEKLFF.

This chain uses TRBV9 with TRBJ2-7; a weak D match, TRBD1 (5 bases). Germline lookup yields CDR1 SGDLS and CDR2 YYNGEE. Trimming shortened V by 2 bases and J by 0 bases, and 6 bases separated the two germline ends. This CDR3 region has 13 residues. DNA of the CDR3: TGTGCCAGCAGCGTTGACAGCTCCTACGAGCAGTACTTC. Translation gives CASSVDSSYEQYF.

V is TRBV13 and J is TRBJ1-1, with D unclear. Trimming removed 2 bases at V and 4 bases at J, with 8 bases between. Germline CDR1 and CDR2: PRHDT and FYEKMQ (reference sequence). This CDR3 comprises 13 residues. The DNA of the CDR3 is TGTGCCAGCAGCTTATCGAAGGGCACTGAAGCTTTCTTT. Translated: CASSLSKGTEAFF. The complete variable domain, with remaining parts taken from reference TRBV13 and TRBJ1-1, reads AAGVIQSPRHLIKEKRETATLKCYPIPRHDTVYWYQQGPGQDPQFLISFYEKMQSDKGSIPDRFSAQQFSDYHSELNMSSLELGDSALYFCASSLSKGTEAFFGQGTRLTVV.

The gene calls are TRBV5-1 and TRBJ1-3, with D tentatively TRBD1 (5 bases). Trimming took off 5 bases at V and 2 bases at J, with 11 bases between the two ends. The V gene's germline CDR1 is SGHRS and CDR2 YFSETQ. The CDR3 consists of 14 residues. For the CDR3, the DNA is TGCGCCAGCAGGGCAGGGAGTCCTGGAAACACCATATATTTT. This encodes CASRAGSPGNTIYF. Looking up the rest from reference TRBV5-1 and TRBJ1-3 gives the full variable domain: KAGVTQTPRYLIKTRGQQVTLSCSPISGHRSVSWYQQTPGQGLQFLFEYFSETQRNKGNFPGRFSGRQFSNSRSEMNVSTLELGDSALYLCASRAGSPGNTIYFGEGSWLTVV.

Concerning this clone: At one boundary the junction diverges from the germline segment, which might be a read error. The chain links TRBV27 to TRBJ2-2, with D tentatively TRBD2 (5 bases). The CDR3 is made up of 12 amino acids. Looked up from germline, CDR1 is MNHEY and CDR2 is SMNVEV (reference sequence). This CDR3 reads CASFGNSGELFF. Written as DNA, the CDR3 is TGTGCTTCTTTCGGGAACTCCGGGGAGCTGTTTTTT.

This chain joins TRBV4-1 and TRBJ2-1, with 9 bases identical to TRBD2. V dropped 0 bases and J dropped 0; count of bases not matched to a gene: 12. The germline CDR1 and CDR2 sequences are MGHRA and YSYEKL. The CDR3 totals 20 residues. The CDR3 loop reads CASSQERTSAGLGSYNEQFF. Here the CDR3 DNA reads TGCGCCAGCAGCCAAGAGAGGACTAGCGCAGGGTTGGGCTCCTACAATGAGCAGTTCTTC.

The gene calls are TRBV6-5 and TRBJ2-2; 11 nucleotides align to TRBD2. The germline CDR1 and CDR2 sequences are MNHEY and SVGAGI. This CDR3 is built from 14 residues. J gave up 7 bases and V 8 bases, and 6 bases lay outside the gene matches. The chain's CDR3 is CASSTSGKIGELFF. CDR3 coding DNA: TGTGCCAGCTCGACTAGCGGGAAGATCGGGGAGCTGTTTTTT.

The chain has TRBV5-1 and TRBJ2-1; D remains ambiguous. Trimming removed 3 bases at V and 7 bases at J, with 8 bases between. The CDR3 covers 12 residues. Germline values: CDR1 SGHRS, CDR2 YFSETQ. CDR3 sequence (DNA): TGCGCCAGCAGCTCTCGGCAGAATGAGCAGTTCTTC. The encoded protein is CASSSRQNEQFF.

This sequence joins TRBV6-4 and TRBJ2-3, with TRBD2 matching 7 bases. The CDR3 totals 14 residues. V was clipped by 4 bases and J by 4 bases; unmatched bases: 5. Per germline, CDR1 MRHNA and CDR2 SNTAGT. CDR3: CASSGGAGADTQYF. Here the CDR3 DNA reads TGTGCCAGCAGTGGCGGCGCGGGAGCAGATACGCAGTATTTT.

The chain uses TRBV29-1 and TRBJ2-1, with TRBD2 matching over 13 bases. This CDR3 spans 15 amino acids. The germline V gene encodes CDR1 SQVTM and CDR2 ANQGSEA. V lost 7 bases to trimming and J lost 9 bases; unmatched junction nucleotides: 12. CDR3 protein: CSATPGTSGIVEQFF. As DNA, the CDR3 is TGCAGCGCCACCCCGGGGACTAGCGGGATTGTTGAGCAGTTCTTC.

This CDR3 reads CASGERNQPQHF. The DNA for the CDR3 is TGTGCCAGTGGTGAAAGGAATCAGCCCCAGCATTTT. The genes are TRBV19 and TRBJ1-5; no clear D. This CDR3 has 12 amino acids. V was clipped by 8 bases and J by 4 bases, with 9 bases between them. Per the germline V gene, CDR1 is LNHDA and CDR2 is SQIVND (reference sequence). The variable domain in full, completed from reference TRBV19 and TRBJ1-5, reads DGGITQSPKYLFRKEGQNVTLSCEQNLNHDAMYWYRQDPGQGLRLIYYSQIVNDFQKGDIAEGYSVSREKKESFPLTVTSAQKNPTAFYLCASGERNQPQHFGDGTRLSIL.